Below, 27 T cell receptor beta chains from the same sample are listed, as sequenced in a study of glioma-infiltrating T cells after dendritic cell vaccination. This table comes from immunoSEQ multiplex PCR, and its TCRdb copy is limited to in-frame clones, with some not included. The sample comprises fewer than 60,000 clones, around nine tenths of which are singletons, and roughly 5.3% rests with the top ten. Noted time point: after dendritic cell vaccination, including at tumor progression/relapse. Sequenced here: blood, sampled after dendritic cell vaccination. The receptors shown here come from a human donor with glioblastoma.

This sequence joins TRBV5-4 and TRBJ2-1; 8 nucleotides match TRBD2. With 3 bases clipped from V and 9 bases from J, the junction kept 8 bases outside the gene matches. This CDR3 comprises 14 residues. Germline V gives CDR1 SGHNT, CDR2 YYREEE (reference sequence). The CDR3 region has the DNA TGTGCCAGCAGCTCACCGGGAGGGCCCGGTGAGCAGTTCTTC. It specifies CASSSPGGPGEQFF.

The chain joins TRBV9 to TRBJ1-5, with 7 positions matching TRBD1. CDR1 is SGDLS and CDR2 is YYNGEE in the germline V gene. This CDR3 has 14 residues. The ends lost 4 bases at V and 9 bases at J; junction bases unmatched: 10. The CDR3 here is CASSPGTVLWPQHF. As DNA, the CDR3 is TGTGCCAGCAGCCCCGGGACAGTACTATGGCCCCAGCATTTT.

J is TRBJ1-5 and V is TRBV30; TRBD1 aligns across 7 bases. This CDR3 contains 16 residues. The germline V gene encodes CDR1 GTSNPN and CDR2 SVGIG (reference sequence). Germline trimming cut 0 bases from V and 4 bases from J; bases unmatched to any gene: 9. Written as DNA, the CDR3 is TGTGCCTGGAGTGTACAGGGGATTGAAGGGAATCAGCCCCAGCATTTT. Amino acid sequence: CAWSVQGIEGNQPQHF.

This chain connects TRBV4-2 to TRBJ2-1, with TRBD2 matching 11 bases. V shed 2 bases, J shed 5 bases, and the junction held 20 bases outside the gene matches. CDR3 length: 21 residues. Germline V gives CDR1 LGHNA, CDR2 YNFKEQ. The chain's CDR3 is CASSQPRGRTASGRYDNEQFF. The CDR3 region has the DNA TGTGCCAGCAGCCAACCCAGGGGGCGTACGGCTAGCGGGAGGTACGACAATGAGCAGTTCTTC.

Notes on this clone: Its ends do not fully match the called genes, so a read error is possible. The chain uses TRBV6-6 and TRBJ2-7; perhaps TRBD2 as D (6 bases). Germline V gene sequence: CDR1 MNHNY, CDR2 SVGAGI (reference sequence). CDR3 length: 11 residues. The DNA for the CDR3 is TGTGCCAGCAGTTACGGGGCTAGCGCCGACTTC. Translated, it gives CASSYGASADF.

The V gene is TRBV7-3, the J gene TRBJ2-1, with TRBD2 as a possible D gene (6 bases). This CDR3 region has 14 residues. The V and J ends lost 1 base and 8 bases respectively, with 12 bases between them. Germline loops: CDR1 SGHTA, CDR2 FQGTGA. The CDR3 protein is CASSLIGGGDEQFF. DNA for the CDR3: TGTGCCAGCAGCTTAATCGGGGGAGGCGATGAGCAGTTCTTC.

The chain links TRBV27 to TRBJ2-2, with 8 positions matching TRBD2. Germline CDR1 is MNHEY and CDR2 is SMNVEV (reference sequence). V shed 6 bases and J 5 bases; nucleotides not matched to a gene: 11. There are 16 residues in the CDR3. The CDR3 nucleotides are TGTGCCAGCAGGTTGTTTGCGGGAGGTCGGACCGGGGAGCTGTTTTTT. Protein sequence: CASRLFAGGRTGELFF.

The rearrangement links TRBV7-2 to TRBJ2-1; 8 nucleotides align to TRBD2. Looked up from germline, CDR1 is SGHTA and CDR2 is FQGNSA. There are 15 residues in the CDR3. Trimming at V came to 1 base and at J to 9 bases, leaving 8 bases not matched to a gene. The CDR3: CASSLGTGGQGEQFF. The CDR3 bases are TGTGCCAGCAGCTTAGGGACGGGAGGGCAGGGTGAGCAGTTCTTC.

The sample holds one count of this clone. The CDR3, as DNA: TGTGCCAGCAGCGTGCCTACCCACACAGATACGCAGTATTTT. Protein sequence: CASSVPTHTDTQYF. The V gene is TRBV9, the J gene TRBJ2-3; no clear D gene. Per germline, CDR1 SGDLS and CDR2 YYNGEE. V lost 2 bases to trimming and J lost 2 bases, with 9 bases between them. This CDR3 contains 14 residues.

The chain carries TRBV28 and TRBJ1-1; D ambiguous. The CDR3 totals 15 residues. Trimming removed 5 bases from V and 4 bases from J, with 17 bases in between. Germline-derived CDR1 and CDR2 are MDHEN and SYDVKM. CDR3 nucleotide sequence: TGTGCCAGCAGTGCCCCGTCCGGGCGGGCCACTGAAGCTTTCTTT. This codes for CASSAPSGRATEAFF.

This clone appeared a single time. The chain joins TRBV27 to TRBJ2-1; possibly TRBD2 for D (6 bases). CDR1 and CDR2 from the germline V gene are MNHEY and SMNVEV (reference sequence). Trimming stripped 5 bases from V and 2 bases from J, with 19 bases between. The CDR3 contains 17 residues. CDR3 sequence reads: CASSVPIAGGPYNEQFF. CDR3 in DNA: TGTGCCAGCAGTGTACCAATAGCAGGAGGGCCCTACAATGAGCAGTTCTTC.

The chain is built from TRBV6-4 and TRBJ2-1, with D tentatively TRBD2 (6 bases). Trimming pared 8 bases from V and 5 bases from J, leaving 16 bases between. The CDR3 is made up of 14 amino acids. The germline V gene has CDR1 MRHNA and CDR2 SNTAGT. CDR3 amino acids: CASAWDWANNEQFF. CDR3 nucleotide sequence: TGTGCCAGCGCCTGGGACTGGGCGAACAATGAGCAGTTCTTC.

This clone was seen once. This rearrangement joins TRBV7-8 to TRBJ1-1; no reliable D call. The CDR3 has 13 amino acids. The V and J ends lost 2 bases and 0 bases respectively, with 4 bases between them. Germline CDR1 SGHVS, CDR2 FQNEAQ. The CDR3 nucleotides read TGTGCCAGCAGCTTACAGATGAACACTGAAGCTTTCTTT. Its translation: CASSLQMNTEAFF.

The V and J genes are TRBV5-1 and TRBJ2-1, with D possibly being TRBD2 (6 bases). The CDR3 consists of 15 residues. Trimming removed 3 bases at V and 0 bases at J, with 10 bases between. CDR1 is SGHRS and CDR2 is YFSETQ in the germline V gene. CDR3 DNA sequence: TGCGCCAGCAGCTCAATCGGGAGCTCCTACAATGAGCAGTTCTTC. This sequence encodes CASSSIGSSYNEQFF.

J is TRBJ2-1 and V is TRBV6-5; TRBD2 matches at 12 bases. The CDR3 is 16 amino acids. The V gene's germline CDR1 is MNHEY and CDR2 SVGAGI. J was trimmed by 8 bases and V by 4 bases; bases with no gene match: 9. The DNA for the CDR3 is TGTGCCAGCAGTTCCACGACTAGCGGGAGAAGGCATGAGCAGTTCTTC. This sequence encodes CASSSTTSGRRHEQFF.

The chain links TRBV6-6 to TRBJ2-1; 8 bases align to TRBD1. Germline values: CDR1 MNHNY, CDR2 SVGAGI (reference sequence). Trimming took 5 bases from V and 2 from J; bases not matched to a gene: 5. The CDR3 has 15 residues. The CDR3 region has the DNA TGTGCCAGCAGTAAAGGACAGGGAACCTACAATGAGCAGTTCTTC. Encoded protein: CASSKGQGTYNEQFF.

The CDR3 sequence: CASSLGTTYNEQFF. The CDR3 coding sequence is TGTGCCAGCAGCTTAGGGACAACCTACAATGAGCAGTTCTTC. The V gene is TRBV7-9, the J gene TRBJ2-1, with D perhaps TRBD1 (5 bases). The V and J ends lost 1 base and 2 bases respectively, with 6 bases between them. CDR1 is SEHNR and CDR2 is FQNEAQ in the germline V gene (reference sequence). There are 14 residues in the CDR3.

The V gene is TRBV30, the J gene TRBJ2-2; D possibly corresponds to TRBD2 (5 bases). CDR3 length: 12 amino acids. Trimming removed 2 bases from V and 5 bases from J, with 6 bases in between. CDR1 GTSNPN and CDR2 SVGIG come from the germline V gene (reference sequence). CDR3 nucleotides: TGTGCCTGGAGTTCGGGGACCGGGGAGCTGTTTTTT. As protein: CAWSSGTGELFF.

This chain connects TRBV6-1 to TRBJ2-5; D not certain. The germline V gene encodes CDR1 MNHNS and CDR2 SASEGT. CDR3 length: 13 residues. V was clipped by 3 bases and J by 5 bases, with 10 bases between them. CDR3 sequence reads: CASSDSLRETQYF. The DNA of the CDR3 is TGTGCCAGCAGTGACTCGCTCAGGGAGACCCAGTACTTC.

The CDR3: CASSLILAGGSEQYF. The CDR3 nucleotides are TGTGCCAGCAGCCTAATACTAGCGGGTGGCTCCGAGCAGTACTTC. The V gene is TRBV7-9, the J gene TRBJ2-7; 9 nucleotides align to TRBD2. This CDR3 has 15 amino acids. Germline lookup yields CDR1 SEHNR and CDR2 FQNEAQ (reference sequence). The J segment lost 6 bases and the V segment lost 5 bases, leaving 11 bases of the junction unmatched.

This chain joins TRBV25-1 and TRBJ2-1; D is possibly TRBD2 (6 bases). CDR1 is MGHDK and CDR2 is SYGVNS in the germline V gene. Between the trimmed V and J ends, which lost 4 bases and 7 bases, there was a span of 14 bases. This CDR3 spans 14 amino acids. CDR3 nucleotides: TGTGCCAGCAGTGGGGGGAGGAGAGTGAATGAGCAGTTCTTC. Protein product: CASSGGRRVNEQFF.

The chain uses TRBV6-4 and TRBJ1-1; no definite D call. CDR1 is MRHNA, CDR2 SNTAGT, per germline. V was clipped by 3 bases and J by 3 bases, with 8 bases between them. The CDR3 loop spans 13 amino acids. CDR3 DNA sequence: TGTGCCAGCAGTGAAGGTCGGGACACTGAAGCTTTCTTT. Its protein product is CASSEGRDTEAFF.

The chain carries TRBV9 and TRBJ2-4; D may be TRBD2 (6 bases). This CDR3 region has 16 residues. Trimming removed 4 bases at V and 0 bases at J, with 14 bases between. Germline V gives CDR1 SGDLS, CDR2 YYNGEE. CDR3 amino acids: CASSQPEGLAKNIQYF. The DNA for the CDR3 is TGTGCCAGCAGCCAACCGGAGGGGTTAGCCAAAAACATTCAGTACTTC.

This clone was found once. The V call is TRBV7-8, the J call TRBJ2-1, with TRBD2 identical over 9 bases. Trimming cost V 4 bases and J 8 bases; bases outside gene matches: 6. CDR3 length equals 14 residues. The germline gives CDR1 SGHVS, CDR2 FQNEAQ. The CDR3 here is CASSSTSGSDEQFF. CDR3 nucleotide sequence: TGTGCCAGCAGCTCGACTAGCGGAAGCGATGAGCAGTTCTTC.

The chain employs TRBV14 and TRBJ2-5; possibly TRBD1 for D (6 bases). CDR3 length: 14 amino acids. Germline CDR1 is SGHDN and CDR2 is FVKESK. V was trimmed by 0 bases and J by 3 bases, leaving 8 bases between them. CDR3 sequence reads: CASSQERTEETQYF. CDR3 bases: TGTGCCAGCAGCCAAGAAAGGACAGAAGAGACCCAGTACTTC.

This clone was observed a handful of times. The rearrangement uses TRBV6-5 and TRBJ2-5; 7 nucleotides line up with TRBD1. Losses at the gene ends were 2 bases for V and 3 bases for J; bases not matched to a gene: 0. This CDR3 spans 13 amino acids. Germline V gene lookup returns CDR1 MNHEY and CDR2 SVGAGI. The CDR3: CASSYTGEETQYF. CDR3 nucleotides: TGTGCCAGCAGTTACACAGGGGAAGAGACCCAGTACTTC.

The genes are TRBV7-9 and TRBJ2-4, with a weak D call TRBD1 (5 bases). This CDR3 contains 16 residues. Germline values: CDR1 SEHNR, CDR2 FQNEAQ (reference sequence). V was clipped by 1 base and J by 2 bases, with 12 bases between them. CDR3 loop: CASSLVSRESKNIQYF. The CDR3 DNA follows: TGTGCCAGCAGCTTAGTGAGCAGGGAATCCAAAAACATTCAGTACTTC.